These 21 T cell receptor beta chains were sequenced from one sample in a study of shared clonotypes between healthy human individuals. The naive CD8 population came from CD45RO-negative cells selected for CCR7, without terminally differentiated effector memory CD45RA+ cells. Only in-frame clones appear in the TCRdb table, and some are missing; sequencing was by immunoSEQ multiplex PCR. There are around 650,000 clones in the sample; around 96% occur only once, and more than 0.085% lies in the top ten. Sequenced input: naive CD8+ T cells sorted from blood. These receptors all stem from a young woman in good health.

The V and J genes are TRBV5-1 and TRBJ2-2; D remains ambiguous. V was cut by 0 bases and J by 2 bases, with 5 bases left in between. The germline gives CDR1 SGHRS, CDR2 YFSETQ. This CDR3 contains 14 residues. The CDR3 reads CASSLEGNTGELFF. CDR3 coding DNA: TGCGCCAGCAGCTTGGAGGGAAACACCGGGGAGCTGTTTTTT.

The J gene is TRBJ1-2, the V gene TRBV27, with 7 positions matching TRBD1. V dropped 5 bases and J dropped 5; count of bases not matched to a gene: 8. This CDR3 comprises 14 residues. Germline V gives CDR1 MNHEY, CDR2 SMNVEV (reference sequence). The CDR3 region is CASSPEQGWYGYTF. The DNA for the CDR3 is TGTGCCAGCAGTCCTGAACAGGGGTGGTATGGCTACACCTTC.

The rearrangement joins TRBV2 to TRBJ1-5, with D perhaps TRBD1 (6 bases). This CDR3 has 15 amino acids. V shed 5 bases and J shed 3 bases, with 14 bases lying between them. Germline lookup yields CDR1 SNHLY and CDR2 FYNNEI. CDR3 in DNA: TGTGCCAGCAGTACTACGGGACAACACAATCAGCCCCAGCATTTT. This gives the protein CASSTTGQHNQPQHF.

The rearrangement joins TRBV4-2 to TRBJ2-1; no clear D. CDR1 is LGHNA and CDR2 is YNFKEQ in the germline V gene. CDR3 size: 12 residues. V lost 4 bases, J lost 10 bases, and 11 bases lay in between. As DNA, the CDR3 is TGTGCCAGCAGCCCAACATCCACAGAGCAGTTCTTC. This encodes CASSPTSTEQFF.

The CDR3 protein is CASSALGGSGGYTF. CDR3 DNA sequence: TGTGCCAGCTCCGCCCTAGGGGGCAGCGGAGGCTACACCTTC. The chain recombines TRBV28 with TRBJ1-2; the match to TRBD1 covers 7 bases. This CDR3 has 14 amino acids. The J segment lost 8 bases and the V segment lost 8 bases, leaving 14 bases of the junction unmatched. Looked up from germline, CDR1 is MDHEN and CDR2 is SYDVKM.

The chain recombines TRBV28 with TRBJ2-7; 8 bases agree with TRBD2. This CDR3 comprises 15 residues. From germline, CDR1 is MDHEN and CDR2 SYDVKM. Germline trimming cut 5 bases from V and 2 bases from J; bases unmatched to any gene: 8. In nucleotides, the CDR3 is TGTGCCAGCAGTCTCGTAGCGGGACCCCCCTACGAGCAGTACTTC. This sequence encodes CASSLVAGPPYEQYF.

This chain joins TRBV14 and TRBJ2-5; the D gene is possibly TRBD1 (6 bases). The CDR3 covers 11 residues. Trimming pared 8 bases from V and 3 bases from J, leaving 7 bases between. Germline V lookup: CDR1 SGHDN, CDR2 FVKESK. The CDR3 coding sequence is TGTGCCAGCGAGGGGGAAGAGACCCAGTACTTC. This codes for CASEGEETQYF.

The V gene is TRBV4-1, the J gene TRBJ1-3; D unclear. The CDR3 spans 18 residues. V dropped 0 bases and J dropped 4 bases, with 19 bases sitting between them. CDR1 MGHRA and CDR2 YSYEKL come from the germline V gene. The CDR3 sequence: CASSQDRLQRLGGNTIYF. The CDR3 region has the DNA TGCGCCAGCAGCCAAGATCGTTTACAGCGGTTAGGAGGAAACACCATATATTTT.

The rearrangement joins TRBV7-9 to TRBJ2-1; a weak D match, TRBD2 (6 bases). V was trimmed by 1 base and J by 10 bases, leaving 14 bases between them. From germline, CDR1 is SEHNR and CDR2 FQNEAQ (reference sequence). CDR3 length equals 14 residues. CDR3 DNA: TGTGCCAGCAGCTTAGGGCTCGGGGGTCTCGAGCAGTTCTTC. Translation: CASSLGLGGLEQFF.

The gene calls are TRBV28 and TRBJ2-3, with D possibly TRBD1 on 6 matching bases. V lost 5 bases to trimming and J lost 0 bases, with 15 bases between them. The V gene's germline CDR1 is MDHEN and CDR2 SYDVKM. This CDR3 has 16 amino acids. CDR3 sequence reads: CASSALQGMSTDTQYF. The CDR3 DNA is TGTGCCAGCAGTGCATTACAGGGAATGAGCACAGATACGCAGTATTTT.

The J gene is TRBJ2-7, the V gene TRBV28, with TRBD2 identical over 8 bases. CDR1 is MDHEN, CDR2 SYDVKM, per germline. The CDR3 length is 15 residues. The junction had 17 bases not matched to a gene; V was cut back by 11 bases and J by 5 bases. DNA of the CDR3: TGTGCCTCCCTCCCCTTCGGGACTAGTATCAACGAGCAGTACTTC. Translation: CASLPFGTSINEQYF.

The V and J genes are TRBV2 and TRBJ2-1, with D unclear. CDR1 SNHLY and CDR2 FYNNEI come from the germline V gene. Between the trimmed V and J ends, which lost 1 base and 0 bases, there was a span of 7 bases. The CDR3 runs to 15 residues. As DNA, the CDR3 is TGTGCCAGCAGTGAAGGGCTAGACTCCTACAATGAGCAGTTCTTC. This translates into CASSEGLDSYNEQFF.

The rearrangement uses TRBV11-2 and TRBJ2-1; 8 bases agree with TRBD2. Trimming cost V 7 bases and J 5 bases; bases outside gene matches: 13. There are 16 residues in the CDR3. Germline assignment: CDR1 SGHAT and CDR2 FQNNGV. CDR3 DNA sequence: TGTGCCAGCACCGGACCGGCGGGAGGTTTACACAATGAGCAGTTCTTC. Encoded protein: CASTGPAGGLHNEQFF.

The gene calls are TRBV14 and TRBJ2-1, with 9 nucleotides matching TRBD2. This CDR3 comprises 17 residues. Trimming cost V 1 base and J 7 bases; bases outside gene matches: 11. CDR1 and CDR2 (germline): SGHDN, FVKESK. CDR3 coding DNA: TGTGCCAGCAGCCAAGCCCCGGGGGTAGCGGGAGCTAATGAGCAGTTCTTC. Protein sequence: CASSQAPGVAGANEQFF. Filled out from reference TRBV14 and TRBJ2-1, the complete variable domain reads EAGVTQFPSHSVIEKGQTVTLRCDPISGHDNLYWYRRVMGKEIKFLLHFVKESKQDESGMPNNRFLAERTGGTYSTLKVQPAELEDSGVYFCASSQAPGVAGANEQFFGPGTRLTVL.

Comments on this clone: Other DNA sequences in the same sample also yield this CDR3. DNA of the CDR3: TGTGCCAGTAGTATTGGGGCGGGCGGGAGCTACGAGCAGTACTTC. Amino acids: CASSIGAGGSYEQYF. The V call is TRBV19, the J call TRBJ2-7, with TRBD2 matching over 7 bases. CDR3 length equals 15 residues. From germline, CDR1 is LNHDA and CDR2 SQIVND (reference sequence). Trimming took 3 bases from V and 3 from J; bases not matched to a gene: 8.

The J gene is TRBJ2-7, the V gene TRBV5-3; D gene uncertain. TRBV5-3 is annotated as an ORF whose role is uncertain. The CDR3 totals 12 residues. V was pared by 0 bases and J by 5 bases, with 6 bases between. CDR3 residues: CARSLASHEQYF. CDR3 sequence (DNA): TGTGCCAGAAGCTTGGCCAGCCACGAGCAGTACTTC.

The sample holds a few counts of this clone. The rearrangement joins TRBV14 to TRBJ2-2; D not certain. V was shortened by 3 bases and J by 0 bases, with 8 bases between the two germline ends. Per the germline V gene, CDR1 is SGHDN and CDR2 is FVKESK. The CDR3 is 15 amino acids. This CDR3 is CASSQARSNTGELFF. For the CDR3, the DNA is TGTGCCAGCAGCCAGGCCAGGTCGAACACCGGGGAGCTGTTTTTT.

The V and J genes are TRBV27 and TRBJ2-5; tentatively, D is TRBD1 or TRBD2 (6 bases each). Trimming cost V 1 base and J 1 base, with 10 bases left between them. The CDR3 totals 15 residues. The germline V gene has CDR1 MNHEY and CDR2 SMNVEV (reference sequence). The CDR3 DNA is TGTGCCAGCAGTTTATTGGGGGGCCCCCAAGAGACCCAGTACTTC. Translation: CASSLLGGPQETQYF.

The chain employs TRBV5-1 and TRBJ2-1; TRBD2 aligns across 8 bases. CDR3 length: 17 amino acids. Germline V lookup: CDR1 SGHRS, CDR2 YFSETQ. J gave up 1 base and V 2 bases, and 8 bases lay outside the gene matches. CDR3 nucleotide sequence: TGCGCCAGCAGCTTACCCGCCAGCGGGAGTTCCTACAATGAGCAGTTCTTC. Encoded protein: CASSLPASGSSYNEQFF.

The chain links TRBV6-6 to TRBJ2-5; D not certain. V was pared by 9 bases and J by 4 bases, with 12 bases between. The CDR3 has 12 residues. Germline lookup yields CDR1 MNHNY and CDR2 SVGAGI (reference sequence). The CDR3 region has the DNA TGTGCCAGTTCAGACCCGGGAGAGACCCAGTACTTC. It codes for CASSDPGETQYF.

This chain uses TRBV27 with TRBJ2-1; 10 bases match TRBD2. CDR3 length equals 16 residues. Germline V gene lookup returns CDR1 MNHEY and CDR2 SMNVEV (reference sequence). The junction had 12 bases not matched to a gene; V was cut back by 5 bases and J by 8 bases. DNA for the CDR3: TGTGCCAGCAGTACGGGACTAGCGCCTGGAGTGGATGAGCAGTTCTTC. It specifies CASSTGLAPGVDEQFF.